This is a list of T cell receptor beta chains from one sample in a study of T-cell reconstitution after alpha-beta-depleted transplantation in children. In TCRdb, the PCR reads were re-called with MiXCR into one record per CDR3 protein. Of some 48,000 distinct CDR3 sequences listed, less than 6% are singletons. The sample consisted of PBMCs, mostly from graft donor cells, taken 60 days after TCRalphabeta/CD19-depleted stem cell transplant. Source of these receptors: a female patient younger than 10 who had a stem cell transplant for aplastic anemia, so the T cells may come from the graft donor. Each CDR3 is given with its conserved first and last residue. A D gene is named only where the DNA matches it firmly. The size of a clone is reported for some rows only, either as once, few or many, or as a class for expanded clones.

TGTGCCACCAGCAATTTGGAGGTGGCCAGGAGAATATACAATGAGCAGTTCTTC	CATSNLEVARRIYNEQFF	NA	TRBV15	many	TRBJ2-1
TGTGCCAGCACCGTTACGAGTCCCCCCGGCACAGATACGCAGTATTTT	CASTVTSPPGTDTQYF	NA	TRBV21-1	many	TRBJ2-3
TGTGCCAGCAGTTTATCATTCACCGGGGAGCTGTTTTTT	CASSLSFTGELFF	NA	TRBV12-3/TRBV12-4	NA	TRBJ2-2
TGCAGTGCTAGAGAAATCGTCGCCGGGGAGCTGTTTTTT	CSAREIVAGELFF	NA	TRBV20-1	many	TRBJ2-2
TGCGCCAGCAGCTTGAGTGTGGACAGGGGCGTGCAGTACTTC	CASSLSVDRGVQYF	TRBD1	TRBV5-1	many	TRBJ2-7
TGCAGTGCTAGAAGTGGAGGGGGTCACTACGAGCAGTACTTC	CSARSGGGHYEQYF	NA	TRBV20-1	many	TRBJ2-7
TGTGCCTGGATCCCCTGGGACAGGGCCCGGCCAATCGCCTTC	CAWIPWDRARPIAF	TRBD1	TRBV30	few	TRBJ1-2
TGTGCCAGCTCACCACGGGGGGAGGAGACCCAGTACTTC	CASSPRGEETQYF	NA	TRBV18	many	TRBJ2-5
TGTGCCACCAGCTACAGGGGGACTAATGAAAAACTGTTTTTT	CATSYRGTNEKLFF	TRBD1	TRBV24-1	many	TRBJ1-4
TGTGCCAGCAGCTCGGGACAGGGAAACACCGGGGAGCTGTTTTTT	CASSSGQGNTGELFF	TRBD1	TRBV12-3/TRBV12-4	many	TRBJ2-2
TGTGCCAGCAGAACAGGGGAGGATCAGCCCCAGCATTTT	CASRTGEDQPQHF	TRBD1	TRBV6-5	many	TRBJ1-5
TGTGCCAGTAGTATGGTTTTTCGGGGGCCGGTCTTCCAAGAGACCCAGTACTTC	CASSMVFRGPVFQETQYF	NA	TRBV19	NA	TRBJ2-5
TGTGCCAGCAGCATAGAGACAGGGAGCTATGGCTACACCTTC	CASSIETGSYGYTF	TRBD1	TRBV28	many	TRBJ1-2
TGCGCCAGCAGCTTGGCCCAGGGGAACACTGAAGCTTTCTTT	CASSLAQGNTEAFF	NA	TRBV5-1	many	TRBJ1-1
TGTGCCAGCAGCCGGACTAGCGGGGGGGCCGTTAGCACAGATACGCAGTATTTT	CASSRTSGGAVSTDTQYF	TRBD2	TRBV3-1	few	TRBJ2-3
TGTGCCAGCAGTTGGAAGACAGGGGGCAATCAGCCCCAGCATTTT	CASSWKTGGNQPQHF	TRBD1	TRBV27	few	TRBJ1-5
TGTGCCAGCAGACCACAGGGGAGGATAGGAAACACCATATATTTT	CASRPQGRIGNTIYF	TRBD1	TRBV12-3/TRBV12-4	many	TRBJ1-3
TGTGCCAGCAGTGCCTCTCCCGGGACTAGCGGGAGAAGAGAGCAGTTCTTC	CASSASPGTSGRREQFF	TRBD2	TRBV28	NA	TRBJ2-1
TGCAGCGCTTCGCAACAAGGGGAGCTGTTTTTT	CSASQQGELFF	NA	TRBV29-1	many	TRBJ2-2
TGCGCCAGCAGTCCCCAGGGCGGCGTGTTTGGCTACACCTTC	CASSPQGGVFGYTF	NA	TRBV5-1	many	TRBJ1-2
TGCGCCAGCAGGGCTGCAGAGACCCAGTACTTC	CASRAAETQYF	NA	TRBV5-1	many	TRBJ2-5
TGTGCCAGCAGCTTAATGGGAATTGAGCAGTTCTTC	CASSLMGIEQFF	NA	TRBV7-9	many	TRBJ2-1
TGTGCCAGCAGTCTCCGGACAGGGGACGGCACAGATACGCAGTATTTT	CASSLRTGDGTDTQYF	TRBD1	TRBV28	many	TRBJ2-3
TGTGCCAGCAGTATCGGACTAGCAACTTACAATGAGCAGTTCTTC	CASSIGLATYNEQFF	TRBD2	TRBV2	many	TRBJ2-1
TGCGCCAGCAGCTTGGGGAGCCCTTATGGAAACACCATATATTTT	CASSLGSPYGNTIYF	NA	TRBV5-1	few	TRBJ1-3
TGTGCCAGCAGCATCATCCTGAACACTGAAGCTTTCTTT	CASSIILNTEAFF	NA	TRBV12-3/TRBV12-4	many	TRBJ1-1
TGCAGTGTCGACAGAGTGTATGAGCAGTTCTTC	CSVDRVYEQFF	NA	TRBV29-1	many	TRBJ2-1
TGCAGTGCTAGAGACGACAGGGATGGCTACACCTTC	CSARDDRDGYTF	TRBD1	TRBV20-1	many	TRBJ1-2
TGCAGTGCTAGAGTAGCGGGAGCGTCCTACGAGCAGTACTTC	CSARVAGASYEQYF	TRBD2	TRBV20-1	many	TRBJ2-7
TGTGCCAGCAGTTTCAGTCAGCGGGGGGCCCTTGGGGAGACCCAGTACTTC	CASSFSQRGALGETQYF	TRBD2	TRBV12-3/TRBV12-4	many	TRBJ2-5
TGTGCCAGCTCATTGGGGACTAGCGGGAGTGTAGGTGAGCAGTTCTTC	CASSLGTSGSVGEQFF	TRBD2	TRBV18	NA	TRBJ2-1
TGTGCCAGCAGCCTAGACAACAATCAGCCCCAGCATTTT	CASSLDNNQPQHF	NA	TRBV5-5	few	TRBJ1-5
TGTGCCAGCAGTGAGGTGTGGTCGGGTGAGCAGTACTTC	CASSEVWSGEQYF	NA	TRBV6-1	many	TRBJ2-7
TGTGCCAGCAGCCAAGGTCGGCCGGGAAGTGGCGGCTACACCTTC	CASSQGRPGSGGYTF	NA	TRBV3-1	many	TRBJ1-2
TGCAGTGCTAGAGATGGGGGGACAGGAAACTCTGGAAACACCATATATTTT	CSARDGGTGNSGNTIYF	TRBD1	TRBV20-1	many	TRBJ1-3
TGTGCCTGGGGGGCCGGGAGGCAGTTCTATGGCTACACCTTC	CAWGAGRQFYGYTF	NA	TRBV30	many	TRBJ1-2
TGTGCCAGCAGTAACGGGGTTAATACGCAGTATTTT	CASSNGVNTQYF	NA	TRBV6-5	few	TRBJ2-3
TGTGCCAGCAGTTACTCTCGGACTAATGTCTACAATGAGCAGTTCTTC	CASSYSRTNVYNEQFF	NA	TRBV6-5	many	TRBJ2-1
TGTGCCAGCAGGGGTGTAGAGGCCTACGAGCAGTACTTC	CASRGVEAYEQYF	NA	TRBV25-1	many	TRBJ2-7